This T cell receptor beta chain was sequenced during a study of T cells in Graves' hyperthyroidism and ophthalmopathy. Across the whole study: The blood sample was taken at first diagnosis, before treatment began.

Diagnostic decisions used clinical symptoms, serum thyroxine and TRAb, thyroid ultrasound and orbital computed tomography. The germline V gene encodes CDR1 SGHRS and CDR2 YFSETQ. Trimming left V 4 bases short and J 6 bases short, with 16 bases between. The CDR3 loop spans 14 amino acids. General study points: It was a median around 6 months before onset that the model predicted ophthalmopathy.

By proportion, this clonotype is medium-sized. No antigen is known for it. RNA transcripts provided the source from which TCR beta CDR3 regions were amplified. First-round RT-PCR of the TCR CDR3 relied on the HTBI primer set. TCRdb re-called the multiplex PCR reads with MiXCR, one entry per CDR3 protein. This sample carries 20,000 or so distinct CDR3 sequences, about half of them seen once, and the ten largest clones take around 23%. The gene calls are TRBV5-1 and TRBJ1-2; possible D gene TRBD1, 5 bases. The material sequenced was blood. This clonotype was obtained from a woman aged 40-49 years with Graves' hyperthyroidism that later progressed to Graves' ophthalmopathy. This chain's CDR3 is CASSLGRERDGYTF. CDR3 nucleotides: TGCGCCAGCAGCCTAGGCAGGGAACGAGATGGCTACACCTTC.